One sample yielded the 9 T cell receptor beta chains listed below, sequenced in a study of CD8+ T cells in alopecia areata. Regarding treatment: oral pan-JAK inhibitor, 5-10 mg twice daily. Isolated RNA was reverse transcribed into cDNA used as the sequencing template. Profiled with immunoSEQ multiplex PCR; TCRdb holds only in-frame clones, not every one. The sample has about 39,000 clones, about two thirds seen once. Sequencing used CD8+ T cells sorted from blood, obtained at week 4, from a patient treated with tofacitinib. The source of these receptors is a human donor with alopecia areata.

J is TRBJ1-1 and V is TRBV30; D possibly corresponds to TRBD1 (5 bases). This CDR3 is 11 amino acids long. Germline V gene sequence: CDR1 GTSNPN, CDR2 SVGIG (reference sequence). V lost 1 base to trimming and J lost 11 bases, with 11 bases between them. DNA for the CDR3: TGTGCCTGGAGTGACGGGACCAAGGCTTTCTTT. It translates to CAWSDGTKAFF. Supplemented by reference TRBV30 and TRBJ1-1, the full variable domain reads SQTIHQWPATLVQPVGSPLSLECTVEGTSNPNLYWYRQAAGRGLQLLFYSVGIGQISSEVPQNLSASRPQDRQFILSSKKLLLSDSGFYLCAWSDGTKAFFGQGTRLTVV.

This chain connects TRBV9 to TRBJ1-2; D is perhaps TRBD1 (5 bases). Germline V gene data show CDR1 as SGDLS and CDR2 as YYNGEE. This CDR3 region has 13 residues. The ends were cut back, 0 bases at V and 8 bases at J, with 11 bases in the middle. The CDR3 protein is CASSVGEGMGYTF. CDR3 bases: TGTGCCAGCAGCGTAGGGGAGGGGATGGGCTACACCTTC.

This clone turned up a few times. The V and J genes are TRBV29-1 and TRBJ2-1; the D gene is possibly TRBD1 (6 bases). The CDR3 spans 13 residues. From germline, CDR1 is SQVTM and CDR2 ANQGSEA. Trimming removed 7 bases from V and 7 bases from J, with 17 bases in between. The CDR3 loop reads CSASTGLGNEQFF. The CDR3 DNA is TGCAGCGCCTCGACAGGTTTAGGGAATGAGCAGTTCTTC.

The rearrangement joins TRBV30 to TRBJ1-4; D remains unclear. The V and J ends lost 5 bases and 0 bases respectively, with 4 bases between them. Germline loops: CDR1 GTSNPN, CDR2 SVGIG (reference sequence). The CDR3 is 12 amino acids. CDR3 amino acids: CAWGSTNEKLFF. The CDR3 bases are TGTGCCTGGGGTTCAACTAATGAAAAACTGTTTTTT.

V gene TRBV27 combines with J gene TRBJ1-5; D unclear. In germline, CDR1 is MNHEY, CDR2 SMNVEV (reference sequence). V was clipped by 5 bases and J by 6 bases, with 11 bases between them. The CDR3 loop spans 13 amino acids. CDR3 bases: TGTGCCAGCAGTCTGTCCCGGGTTCAGCCCCAGCATTTT. Translation: CASSLSRVQPQHF.

The rearrangement joins TRBV29-1 to TRBJ1-2, with 12 bases that match TRBD1. Germline loops: CDR1 SQVTM, CDR2 ANQGSEA. There are 13 residues in the CDR3. V lost 7 bases and J lost 7; bases outside the gene matches: 7. The CDR3: CSGGTGGRSGYTF. The DNA of the CDR3 is TGCAGCGGCGGGACAGGGGGCAGGAGTGGCTACACCTTC.

The chain joins TRBV9 to TRBJ2-7; 7 bases match TRBD1. The V and J ends lost 2 bases and 3 bases, in that order; junction bases with no gene match: 5. Germline V lookup: CDR1 SGDLS, CDR2 YYNGEE. The CDR3 has 14 residues. Written as DNA, the CDR3 is TGTGCCAGCAGCGTCTCCCGGGACAGCTACGAGCAGTACTTC. Translation: CASSVSRDSYEQYF.

This chain connects TRBV9 to TRBJ1-1; tentatively, D is TRBD1 (6 bases). The CDR3 sequence is 13 residues long. Trimming stripped 2 bases from V and 7 bases from J, with 12 bases between. Germline V lookup: CDR1 SGDLS, CDR2 YYNGEE. The CDR3 DNA sequence: TGTGCCAGCAGCGTCACAGGGAGCGGTGAAGCTTTCTTT. It yields the protein CASSVTGSGEAFF.

The rearrangement uses TRBV29-1 and TRBJ2-1; D is ambiguous. This CDR3 is built from 12 residues. Germline CDR1 SQVTM, CDR2 ANQGSEA. The V end lost 6 bases, the J end lost 6 bases, and 12 bases lay between the germline ends. The CDR3 spells CSVTPGRNEQFF. The CDR3 DNA follows: TGCAGCGTCACCCCGGGTCGCAATGAGCAGTTCTTC.